This T cell receptor beta chain was sequenced for a study of cytomegalovirus exposure and HLA in healthy donors. Deletions cut 7 bases from V and 0 bases from J, with 10 bases between. Per the germline V gene, CDR1 is ENHRY and CDR2 is SYGVKD. The CDR3 is 13 amino acids. As for this clone: Its antigen is unidentified.

The study's findings and limits: Most TCR sequences proved rare, with some public TCRs found in many donors. It was found in a later analysis that first-cohort TCR clusters tended to co-occur in the 130 or so validation repertoires.

Method: immunoSEQ multiplex PCR; TCRdb's copy keeps in-frame clones and lacks some. This table holds some 230,000 clones, 75% to 95% found once. V and J are TRBV10-3 and TRBJ2-7; D is undetermined. The source is a woman aged 18-29 years in good health and CMV-seronegative. Input material: PBMCs. Written as DNA, the CDR3 is TGTGCCATCATTGACGTTAGCTCCTACGAGCAGTACTTC. It yields the protein CAIIDVSSYEQYF.